These T cell receptor beta chains were read from a single sample in a study of memory CD4+ T cells and cytomegalovirus serostatus. Using immunoSEQ multiplex PCR, the repertoire was profiled, and TCRdb retains in-frame clones only, with some absent. The data show 50,000 or so clones, with over 65% seen just once and approximately 0.55% held by the top ten. The sample was memory CD4+ T cells from blood. The receptors were sampled from an adult in good health and CMV-seronegative. CDR3s include the opening cysteine and the closing phenylalanine or tryptophan. D genes are given only for firm matches. The size entry is marked missing in some rows and otherwise reads once, few, many or a size class.

D: TRBD1; J: TRBJ1-1; V: TRBV7-9; size: NA; DNA: TGTGCCAGCAGCTTAGAGACAGGGGGCACTGAAGCTTTCTTT; CDR3: CASSLETGGTEAFF
D: NA; J: TRBJ1-4; V: TRBV27; size: few; DNA: TGTGCCAGCAGTTTTTCCCCTTCCAGTACTAATGAAAAACTGTTTTTT; CDR3: CASSFSPSSTNEKLFF
D: TRBD2; J: TRBJ2-5; V: TRBV28; size: NA; DNA: TGTGCCAGCAGTCCCAGACTAGCGGGGGGCCAAGAGACCCAGTACTTC; CDR3: CASSPRLAGGQETQYF
D: TRBD1; J: TRBJ2-3; V: TRBV19; size: NA; DNA: TGTGCCAGTTGGGGCTCGACGACAGGGGTGACAGATACGCAGTATTTT; CDR3: CASWGSTTGVTDTQYF
D: NA; J: TRBJ2-1; V: TRBV2; size: NA; DNA: TGTGCCAGCAGCCCAACTTTAAGCTCCTACAATGAGCAGTTCTTC; CDR3: CASSPTLSSYNEQFF
D: NA; J: TRBJ2-6; V: TRBV7-9; size: once; DNA: TGTGCCAGCAGCAGGGCCTCTGGGGCCAACGTCCTGACTTTC; CDR3: CASSRASGANVLTF
D: NA; J: TRBJ2-7; V: TRBV7-8; size: NA; DNA: TGTGCCAGCAGCCCGGGCCGACTAGGATCCTACGAGCAGTACTTC; CDR3: CASSPGRLGSYEQYF
D: TRBD1; J: TRBJ2-2; V: TRBV7-2; size: once; DNA: TGTGCCAGCAGCTTAGGACAGGGCGTGAACACCGGGGAGCTGTTTTTT; CDR3: CASSLGQGVNTGELFF
D: TRBD2; J: TRBJ2-3; V: TRBV2; size: NA; DNA: TGTGCCAGCAGTGACGGGGGGGGTGCAGATACGCAGTATTTT; CDR3: CASSDGGGADTQYF
D: NA; J: TRBJ2-7; V: TRBV9; size: once; DNA: TGTGCCAGCAGCGTAGCCCCGGGACCGCCCAACGAGCAGTACTTC; CDR3: CASSVAPGPPNEQYF
D: NA; J: TRBJ1-2; V: TRBV6-1; size: NA; DNA: TGTGCCAGCCGGGAACCCTCTAACTATGGCTACACCTTC; CDR3: CASREPSNYGYTF
D: NA; J: TRBJ1-1; V: TRBV5-1; size: few; DNA: TGCGCCAGCCGAGAGACAACCCCCATGACTGAAGCTTTCTTT; CDR3: CASRETTPMTEAFF
D: NA; J: TRBJ1-2; V: TRBV7-2; size: NA; DNA: TGTGCCAGCAGCCTCGATAATCGGTTAGCTAACTATGGCTACACCTTC; CDR3: CASSLDNRLANYGYTF
D: TRBD1; J: TRBJ1-2; V: TRBV15; size: NA; DNA: TGTGCCACCAGCATGGACAGGGGGGGACTTCACTATGGCTACACCTTC; CDR3: CATSMDRGGLHYGYTF
D: TRBD1; J: TRBJ1-6; V: TRBV18; size: few; DNA: TGTGCCAGCTCACCTGGACAGGCCTATAATTCACCCCTCCACTTT; CDR3: CASSPGQAYNSPLHF
D: TRBD1; J: TRBJ1-2; V: TRBV5-1; size: few; DNA: TGCGCCAGCAGCTCAAGGCCGGGACAGCACTATGGCTACACCTTC; CDR3: CASSSRPGQHYGYTF
D: TRBD1; J: TRBJ1-1; V: TRBV5-1; size: NA; DNA: TGCGCCAGCAGCTATGGGACAGTCGAAACTGAAGCTTTCTTT; CDR3: CASSYGTVETEAFF
D: NA; J: TRBJ2-5; V: TRBV4-1; size: NA; DNA: TGCGCCAGCAGCTCGCGCTTGGGAACAGGCGAGGAGACCCAGTACTTC; CDR3: CASSSRLGTGEETQYF
D: TRBD1; J: TRBJ2-4; V: TRBV7-8; size: NA; DNA: TGTGCCAGCAGCTTAGGGAGGTACAGGGGCCCTACTTTAGCCAAAAACATTCAGTACTTC; CDR3: CASSLGRYRGPTLAKNIQYF
D: NA; J: TRBJ1-1; V: TRBV7-2; size: NA; DNA: TGTGCCAGCAGCTTAGTAGGGGGGGACACTGAAGCTTTCTTT; CDR3: CASSLVGGDTEAFF
D: NA; J: TRBJ1-6; V: TRBV10-1; size: few; DNA: TGCGCCAGCAGTGAGAACAGCTCCTATAATTCACCCCTCCACTTT; CDR3: CASSENSSYNSPLHF
D: NA; J: TRBJ1-2; V: TRBV7-9; size: NA; DNA: TGTGCCAGCATAGGGGCTAACTATGGCTACACCTTC; CDR3: CASIGANYGYTF
D: NA; J: TRBJ2-5; V: TRBV5-1; size: NA; DNA: TGCGCCAGCAGCCGGGACCGAGAAGAGACCCAGTACTTC; CDR3: CASSRDREETQYF
D: NA; J: TRBJ1-5; V: TRBV30; size: NA; DNA: TGTGCCTGGGGCAAGGGAAGCAATCAGCCCCAGCATTTT; CDR3: CAWGKGSNQPQHF
D: NA; J: TRBJ2-2; V: TRBV28; size: NA; DNA: TGTGCCAGTCGTTACACAGGGCGGGCCGGGGAGCTGTTTTTT; CDR3: CASRYTGRAGELFF
D: TRBD1; J: TRBJ1-2; V: TRBV7-3; size: once; DNA: TGTGCCAGCAGCCCCGGGACAGGGGACTATGGCTACACCTTC; CDR3: CASSPGTGDYGYTF
D: TRBD1; J: TRBJ1-1; V: TRBV10-3; size: NA; DNA: TGTGCCATCAGCGACAGGGGTGACACTGAAGCTTTCTTT; CDR3: CAISDRGDTEAFF
D: NA; J: TRBJ2-1; V: TRBV6-1; size: NA; DNA: TGTGCCAGCAGGGAGCAATTGAATGAGCAGTTCTTC; CDR3: CASREQLNEQFF
D: NA; J: TRBJ1-2; V: TRBV7-8; size: NA; DNA: TGTGCCAGCAGCCCCCGGAGATCTAGGGCAGGAGTCTATGGCTACACCTTC; CDR3: CASSPRRSRAGVYGYTF
D: NA; J: TRBJ2-7; V: TRBV13; size: NA; DNA: TGTGCCAGCAGCTTAGTTAACCAGGGTAACGAGCAGTACTTC; CDR3: CASSLVNQGNEQYF
D: NA; J: TRBJ1-1; V: TRBV2; size: NA; DNA: TGTGCCACCTCTAACTCCATTAACACTGAAGCTTTCTTT; CDR3: CATSNSINTEAFF
D: TRBD2; J: TRBJ2-3; V: TRBV27; size: NA; DNA: TGTGCCAGCAGTCTCCTAGCGGGGGGGGCAGATACGCAGTATTTT; CDR3: CASSLLAGGADTQYF
D: NA; J: TRBJ1-2; V: TRBV5-1; size: once; DNA: TGCGCCAGCAGCCCAAACTACAGGGACTTGGACTATGGCTACACCTTC; CDR3: CASSPNYRDLDYGYTF
D: NA; J: TRBJ1-1; V: TRBV10-3; size: NA; DNA: TGTGCCATCAGTGCGCAGGGGAACACTGAAGCTTTCTTT; CDR3: CAISAQGNTEAFF
D: TRBD1; J: TRBJ2-2; V: TRBV7-3; size: NA; DNA: TGTGCCAGCAGCTCGCAACAGGGGCCCGGGGAGCTGTTTTTT; CDR3: CASSSQQGPGELFF
D: NA; J: TRBJ2-7; V: TRBV28; size: once; DNA: TGTGCCAGCAGTAATTCGGAATCCTACGAGCAGTACTTC; CDR3: CASSNSESYEQYF
D: NA; J: TRBJ2-7; V: TRBV18; size: once; DNA: TGTGCCAGCTCCCTCCGTCCGAACTCCTACGAGCAGTACTTC; CDR3: CASSLRPNSYEQYF
D: NA; J: TRBJ1-2; V: TRBV19; size: NA; DNA: TGTGCCAGTAGTATAGTAGGACAATCCTATGGCTACACCTTC; CDR3: CASSIVGQSYGYTF
D: NA; J: TRBJ2-2; V: TRBV29-1; size: NA; DNA: TGCAGCGTTGGACATCAGCTTACCGGGGAGCTGTTTTTT; CDR3: CSVGHQLTGELFF
D: NA; J: TRBJ1-2; V: TRBV10-3; size: NA; DNA: TGTGCCATCAGTGATAGGCAGACAGGCGGCTACACCTTC; CDR3: CAISDRQTGGYTF
D: NA; J: TRBJ1-1; V: TRBV28; size: NA; DNA: TGTGCCAGCAGTTTCTCGACCCGGCGAGCTTTCTTT; CDR3: CASSFSTRRAFF
D: NA; J: TRBJ1-6; V: TRBV19; size: NA; DNA: TGTGCCAGTAAGGTGTCGGCAGGGGCTAATTCACCCCTCCACTTT; CDR3: CASKVSAGANSPLHF
D: NA; J: TRBJ2-2; V: TRBV11-2; size: NA; DNA: TGTGCCAGCAGCTTACTTCTTATAGCGAACACCGGGGAGCTGTTTTTT; CDR3: CASSLLLIANTGELFF
D: NA; J: TRBJ1-2; V: TRBV19; size: few; DNA: TGTGCCAGTAGTATCCGGGAGGGTGGCTACACCTTC; CDR3: CASSIREGGYTF
D: NA; J: TRBJ1-2; V: TRBV2; size: NA; DNA: TGTGCCAGGAGCGACGGACGATATGGCTACACCTTC; CDR3: CARSDGRYGYTF
D: TRBD1; J: TRBJ1-5; V: TRBV2; size: once; DNA: TGTGCCAGCAGAGGGACAGGGAGCCAGCCCCAGCATTTT; CDR3: CASRGTGSQPQHF
D: NA; J: TRBJ1-1; V: TRBV5-6; size: NA; DNA: TGTGCCAGCAGCTTGCTAGGGGACACTGAAGCTTTCTTT; CDR3: CASSLLGDTEAFF
D: TRBD1; J: TRBJ2-1; V: TRBV11-2; size: NA; DNA: TGTGCCAGCAGAACAGGGGACTCCTACAATGAGCAGTTCTTC; CDR3: CASRTGDSYNEQFF
D: NA; J: TRBJ1-2; V: TRBV19; size: NA; DNA: TGTGCCAGTAGTATAGTAACGGGAGGCTACACCTTC; CDR3: CASSIVTGGYTF
D: NA; J: TRBJ2-5; V: TRBV7-2; size: NA; DNA: TGTGCCAGCAGTCGTGACAACCAAGAGACCCAGTACTTC; CDR3: CASSRDNQETQYF
D: TRBD1; J: TRBJ1-5; V: TRBV7-3; size: NA; DNA: TGTGCCAGCAGCGGGGGACAGCCTTATAGCAATCAGCCCCAGCATTTT; CDR3: CASSGGQPYSNQPQHF
D: NA; J: TRBJ1-4; V: TRBV14; size: NA; DNA: TGTGCCAGCAGCCAAGCCTCGGGGGGTAATGAAAAACTGTTTTTT; CDR3: CASSQASGGNEKLFF
D: TRBD1; J: TRBJ1-3; V: TRBV5-1; size: NA; DNA: TGCGCCAGCAGCTCCGACCGAGGGACAGGGGGAAACACCATATATTTT; CDR3: CASSSDRGTGGNTIYF